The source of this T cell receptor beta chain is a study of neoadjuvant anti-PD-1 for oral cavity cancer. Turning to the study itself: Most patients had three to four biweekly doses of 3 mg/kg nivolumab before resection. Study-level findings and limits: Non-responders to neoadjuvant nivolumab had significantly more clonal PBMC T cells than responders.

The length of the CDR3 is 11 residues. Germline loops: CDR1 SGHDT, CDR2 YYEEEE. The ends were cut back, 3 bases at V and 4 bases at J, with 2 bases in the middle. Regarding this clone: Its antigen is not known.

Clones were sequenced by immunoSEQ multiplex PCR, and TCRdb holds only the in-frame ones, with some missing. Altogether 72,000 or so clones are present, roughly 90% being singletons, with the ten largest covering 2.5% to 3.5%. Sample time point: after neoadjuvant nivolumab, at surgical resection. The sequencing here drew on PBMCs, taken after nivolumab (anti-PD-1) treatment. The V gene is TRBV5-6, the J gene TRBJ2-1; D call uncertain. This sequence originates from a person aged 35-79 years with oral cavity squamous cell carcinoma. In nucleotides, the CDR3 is TGTGCCAGCAGCTCGTACAATGAGCAGTTCTTC. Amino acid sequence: CASSSYNEQFF.